This T cell receptor beta chain is from a study of T cell changes during pregnancy in multiple sclerosis (dated by TCRdb to the late 2010s). Describing the broader study: In women with multiple sclerosis, the researchers looked at how the T cell repertoire shifted as pregnancy progressed.

Receptor amplification or capture employed the immunoSEQ multiplex PCR assay. Here the immuneACCESS table is served through TCRdb, limited to in-frame sequences with V and J called. Missing clones are a known gap in these copies; in checked studies unresolved V genes cover under half, and the rest lacks a known reason. The sample table records about 50,000 clones; 80% to 95% of these occur just once. 0.39% of the sample rests with the top ten. Germline trimming amounts to 5 bases on V and 3 bases on J, with 11 as the count of junction bases outside the gene matches. From cysteine to phenylalanine, the CDR3 is 16 amino acids long. Only CDR3 DNA is held: 48 bases, read in frame from base 1. As encoded in the germline V gene, CDR1 is SGHVS while CDR2 is FQNEAQ. To note about this clone: Its antigen specificity is not known. Nothing much larger sits one base from this clone, and base qualities are not available.

The TCR sequence derives from a female donor with multiple sclerosis, enrolled in a pregnancy study. The source material was CD4+ T cells from peripheral blood mononuclear cells, sampled after pregnancy. The sequence is built from TRBV7-8 and TRBJ1-2; 8 central nucleotides agree with TRBD1. Read as DNA, the sequence is TGTGCCAGCAGCGTCGGACAGGGACAGACTTACTATGGCTACACCTTC. It translates as CASSVGQGQTYYGYTF.